The 29 T cell receptor beta chains listed next were all sequenced from one sample in a study of TIL therapy for anti-PD-1-resistant metastatic lung cancer. Sequencing used immunoSEQ v3. Sequenced by immunoSEQ multiplex PCR; TCRdb stores in-frame clones only, minus some. Of roughly 16,000 clones detected, around 88% appear once; the ten largest clones hold approximately 0.87%. Described time point: pre-treatment sample, taken before nivolumab and TIL therapy. Here the sequenced sample was blood, taken at baseline. Source of these receptors: a person aged 25 to 79 with non-small cell lung cancer.

The J gene is TRBJ1-2, the V gene TRBV25-1; D not resolved. Germline CDR1 and CDR2: MGHDK and SYGVNS. CDR3 length equals 11 residues. Trimming cost V 4 bases and J 3 bases, with 3 bases left between them. The CDR3 is CASSAYYGYTF. CDR3 bases: TGTGCCAGCAGTGCGTACTATGGCTACACCTTC.

This chain connects TRBV7-2 to TRBJ2-5; the D is unclear. The CDR3 is 14 residues long. Germline assignment: CDR1 SGHTA and CDR2 FQGNSA. Trimming took off 1 base at V and 5 bases at J, with 11 bases between the two ends. Written as DNA, the CDR3 is TGTGCCAGCAGCTTAGGTTGGCGTAAGGAGACCCAGTACTTC. Residues: CASSLGWRKETQYF. Based on the CDR3 plus reference TRBV7-2 and TRBJ2-5, the full variable domain is GAGVSQSPSNKVTEKGKDVELRCDPISGHTALYWYRQSLGQGLEFLIYFQGNSAPDKSGLPSDRFSAERTGGSVSTLTIQRTQQEDSAVYLCASSLGWRKETQYFGPGTRLLVL.

This clone was picked up one time. The chain couples TRBV5-4 to TRBJ2-6, with D hard to call. Trimming removed 0 bases at V and 0 bases at J, with 10 bases between. CDR3 length: 17 residues. Germline-derived CDR1 and CDR2 are SGHNT and YYREEE (reference sequence). The CDR3 sequence is CASSLGQRGSGANVLTF. The CDR3 DNA is TGTGCCAGCAGCTTGGGCCAGAGAGGCTCTGGGGCCAACGTCCTGACTTTC. The complete variable domain, with remaining parts taken from reference TRBV5-4 and TRBJ2-6, reads ETGVTQSPTHLIKTRGQQVTLRCSSQSGHNTVSWYQQALGQGPQFIFQYYREEENGRGNFPPRFSGLQFPNYSSELNVNALELDDSALYLCASSLGQRGSGANVLTFGAGSRLTVL.

The table lists this clone with a count of one. The chain is built from TRBV2 and TRBJ1-1; possibly TRBD1 for D (5 bases). CDR1 is SNHLY, CDR2 FYNNEI, per germline. The CDR3 sequence is 12 residues long. Trimming removed 6 bases from V and 10 bases from J, with 15 bases in between. The CDR3 protein is CASRGTGRGAFF. CDR3 DNA sequence: TGTGCCAGCAGGGGGACCGGACGAGGAGCTTTCTTT.

The rearrangement links TRBV9 to TRBJ2-2, with D possibly matching TRBD2 (5 bases). Trimming left V 0 bases short and J 4 bases short, with 10 bases between. The CDR3 is 15 amino acids. Germline assignment: CDR1 SGDLS and CDR2 YYNGEE. The CDR3 protein is CASSVDPLATGELFF. The CDR3 nucleotides read TGTGCCAGCAGCGTAGATCCTCTAGCCACCGGGGAGCTGTTTTTT.

This clone has only one observation. The rearrangement joins TRBV7-9 to TRBJ1-1, with 10 bases lining up with TRBD1. The germline gives CDR1 SEHNR, CDR2 FQNEAQ (reference sequence). This CDR3 contains 15 residues. V trimming: 5 bases; J trimming: 4 bases; junction bases outside the gene matches: 7. CDR3 in amino acids: CASSPSGTGATEAFF. For the CDR3, the DNA is TGTGCCAGCAGCCCTTCCGGGACAGGGGCCACTGAAGCTTTCTTT.

This clone was observed a single time. V and J are TRBV11-3 and TRBJ2-1, with D unclear. Per the germline V gene, CDR1 is SGHNT and CDR2 is YENEEA. V shed 5 bases and J shed 4 bases, with 18 bases lying between them. CDR3 length equals 16 residues. For the CDR3, the DNA is TGTGCCAGCAGCCCCCAGAACGGTCCCCCTTACAATGAGCAGTTCTTC. Translating it yields CASSPQNGPPYNEQFF.

The rearrangement uses TRBV5-1 and TRBJ2-3; 8 nucleotides match TRBD1. V trimming: 2 bases; J trimming: 0 bases; junction bases outside the gene matches: 2. Germline CDR1 SGHRS, CDR2 YFSETQ. The CDR3 has 15 residues. The CDR3 sequence: CASSFQGASTDTQYF. The CDR3 DNA sequence: TGCGCCAGCAGCTTCCAGGGGGCTAGCACAGATACGCAGTATTTT.

The gene calls are TRBV7-9 and TRBJ2-2; D might be TRBD1 or TRBD2, each matching 6 bases. The germline V gene encodes CDR1 SEHNR and CDR2 FQNEAQ (reference sequence). V was shortened by 5 bases and J by 4 bases, with 17 bases between the two germline ends. The CDR3 loop spans 16 amino acids. CDR3 sequence reads: CASSPDGGGRTGELFF. Written as DNA, the CDR3 is TGTGCCAGCAGCCCTGACGGGGGCGGGCGCACCGGGGAGCTGTTTTTT.

This rearrangement joins TRBV5-5 to TRBJ2-3; D not resolved. The CDR3 length is 13 residues. In germline, CDR1 is SGHKS, CDR2 YYEKEE (reference sequence). Trimming cost V 4 bases and J 4 bases, with 10 bases left between them. CDR3 DNA: TGTGCCAGCAGCGTGCCTGGACCAGATACGCAGTATTTT. Its translation is CASSVPGPDTQYF.

This clone was counted a single time. The V call is TRBV4-2, the J call TRBJ1-4; D might be TRBD1 (5 bases). The CDR3 has 16 amino acids. From germline, CDR1 is LGHNA and CDR2 YNFKEQ. V was trimmed by 4 bases and J by 8 bases, leaving 20 bases between them. The CDR3 nucleotides read TGTGCCAGCAGCCCGCGTCTTCGGCAGGGAGGAGAAAAACTGTTTTTT. Amino acid sequence: CASSPRLRQGGEKLFF.

CDR3 nucleotides: TGTGCCAGTAGAAGACTAGCGGGAGGGCGGGAGACCCAGTACTTC. Translated: CASRRLAGGRETQYF. This chain links TRBV19 with TRBJ2-5; 14 bases line up with TRBD2. Germline assignment: CDR1 LNHDA and CDR2 SQIVND (reference sequence). The CDR3 extends over 15 amino acids. J lost 5 bases, V lost 6 bases, and 5 bases had no gene match.

This clone was counted only a few times. This rearrangement joins TRBV6-1 to TRBJ2-2; the D call may be TRBD1 or TRBD2 (5 bases each). The CDR3 runs 14 residues. Looked up from germline, CDR1 is MNHNS and CDR2 is SASEGT. V was pared by 6 bases and J by 6 bases, with 14 bases between. The CDR3: CASRRGQGSGELFF. As DNA, the CDR3 is TGTGCCAGCAGGAGAGGGCAGGGATCCGGGGAGCTGTTTTTT.

The V gene is TRBV2, the J gene TRBJ1-4; a possible D gene is TRBD1 (6 bases). Trimming removed 7 bases at V and 2 bases at J, with 11 bases between. The CDR3 spans 14 residues. CDR1 is SNHLY and CDR2 is FYNNEI in the germline V gene. CDR3 bases: TGTGCCAGCACAGGGGAAGTGACTAATGAAAAACTGTTTTTT. This translates into CASTGEVTNEKLFF.

This sequence joins TRBV6-5 and TRBJ2-2; D not certain. CDR1 is MNHEY, CDR2 SVGAGI, per germline. Trimming took off 10 bases at V and 6 bases at J, with 9 bases between the two ends. This CDR3 has 11 residues. CDR3 amino acids: CATRVAGELFF. The CDR3 nucleotides read TGTGCCACCCGGGTGGCCGGGGAGCTGTTTTTT.

The V gene is TRBV9, the J gene TRBJ1-3; D gene unclear. CDR1 is SGDLS and CDR2 is YYNGEE in the germline V gene. The CDR3 has 16 amino acids. The V end was cut by 5 bases, the J end by 0 bases, with 15 bases between. In DNA, the CDR3 is TGTGCCAGCAGACCCTCGGGCGACTACTCTGGAAACACCATATATTTT. It yields the protein CASRPSGDYSGNTIYF.

This clone was recorded only once. The chain is built from TRBV14 and TRBJ2-1; 8 bases are shared with TRBD2. The CDR3 runs 16 residues. J was trimmed by 2 bases and V by 4 bases; bases with no gene match: 7. Germline CDR1 and CDR2: SGHDN and FVKESK. CDR3 nucleotide sequence: TGTGCCAGCAGCCGACCCGGGACTAGTCCCTACAATGAGCAGTTCTTC. This codes for CASSRPGTSPYNEQFF.

This clone was counted a single time. The V gene is TRBV30, the J gene TRBJ2-7, with 12 nucleotides matching TRBD2. V dropped 0 bases and J dropped 4; count of bases not matched to a gene: 1. The CDR3 is 14 amino acids. Per the germline V gene, CDR1 is GTSNPN and CDR2 is SVGIG (reference sequence). The CDR3 sequence: CAWSVLAGGYEQYV. The CDR3 DNA is TGTGCCTGGAGTGTACTAGCGGGAGGATACGAGCAGTACGTC.

The V and J genes are TRBV19 and TRBJ2-2; no clear D gene. Germline V CDR1 and CDR2: LNHDA, SQIVND (reference sequence). Trimming shortened V by 7 bases and J by 0 bases, and 9 bases separated the two germline ends. The CDR3 loop spans 14 amino acids. The CDR3 here is CASIGHANTGELFF. The CDR3 region has the DNA TGTGCCAGTATTGGGCATGCGAACACCGGGGAGCTGTTTTTT. The entire variable domain, with the rest obtained from reference TRBV19 and TRBJ2-2, is as follows: DGGITQSPKYLFRKEGQNVTLSCEQNLNHDAMYWYRQDPGQGLRLIYYSQIVNDFQKGDIAEGYSVSREKKESFPLTVTSAQKNPTAFYLCASIGHANTGELFFGEGSRLTVL.

CDR3 sequence reads: CASSRTSDHEQYF. The DNA for the CDR3 is TGTGCCAGCAGCAGGACTAGCGACCACGAGCAGTACTTC. The chain employs TRBV6-6 and TRBJ2-7; 9 bases line up with TRBD2. Germline values: CDR1 MNHNY, CDR2 SVGAGI (reference sequence). The CDR3 is 13 amino acids. V lost 6 bases to trimming and J lost 5 bases; unmatched junction nucleotides: 5.

This chain links TRBV11-2 with TRBJ1-3; perhaps TRBD1 as D (5 bases). Germline V gene sequence: CDR1 SGHAT, CDR2 FQNNGV. This CDR3 spans 14 amino acids. Trimming removed 4 bases at V and 2 bases at J, with 9 bases between. The CDR3 DNA sequence: TGTGCCAGCAGCTCGAGAGGGGCTGGAAACACCATATATTTT. Its translation: CASSSRGAGNTIYF.

The chain carries TRBV7-2 and TRBJ1-5; no clear D. The germline gives CDR1 SGHTA, CDR2 FQGNSA. The CDR3 contains 13 residues. Deletions cut 6 bases from V and 1 base from J, with 7 bases between. CDR3: CASRRESNQPQHF. The CDR3, as DNA: TGTGCCAGCAGAAGAGAGAGCAATCAGCCCCAGCATTTT.

The rearrangement links TRBV2 to TRBJ2-5, with D perhaps TRBD2 (5 bases). This CDR3 spans 13 amino acids. Trimming took 1 base from V and 7 from J, leaving 10 bases between them. Germline CDR1 is SNHLY and CDR2 is FYNNEI. The CDR3 nucleotides are TGTGCCAGCAGTGAAGTGGGAGAAGGGACCCAGTACTTC. Its translation is CASSEVGEGTQYF.

The rearrangement links TRBV27 to TRBJ2-7; 11 positions match TRBD1. The CDR3 is 13 residues long. With 5 bases clipped from V and 7 bases from J, the junction kept 4 bases outside the gene matches. Germline V lookup: CDR1 MNHEY, CDR2 SMNVEV (reference sequence). In nucleotides, the CDR3 is TGTGCCAGCAGTATGGACAGGGGGCTTGAGCAGTACTTC. It encodes CASSMDRGLEQYF.

Here the CDR3 DNA reads TGTGCCAGTAGTGCTGGACTAGCGGGAGCTATCTACAATGAGCAGTTCTTC. Translated: CASSAGLAGAIYNEQFF. The rearrangement joins TRBV19 to TRBJ2-1; TRBD2 matches at 13 bases. The germline V gene has CDR1 LNHDA and CDR2 SQIVND (reference sequence). The V gene end was trimmed by 5 bases and the J gene end by 3 bases; junction bases not matched to a gene: 7. This CDR3 contains 17 residues.

The chain combines TRBV10-3 with TRBJ2-1; 14 nucleotides line up with TRBD2. V trimming: 2 bases; J trimming: 10 bases; junction bases outside the gene matches: 4. Looked up from germline, CDR1 is ENHRY and CDR2 is SYGVKD. CDR3 length: 15 residues. The CDR3 nucleotides read TGTGCCATCAGTGAGGGACTAGCGGGAGGCGACGAGCAGTTCTTC. Translating it yields CAISEGLAGGDEQFF.

The V call is TRBV19, the J call TRBJ1-3; perhaps TRBD1 as D (5 bases). CDR3 size: 16 residues. The V gene's germline CDR1 is LNHDA and CDR2 SQIVND (reference sequence). The V end lost 1 base, the J end lost 0 bases, and 10 bases lay between the germline ends. CDR3 nucleotides: TGTGCCAGTAGTATAGCGCGACAGAACTCTGGAAACACCATATATTTT. The encoded protein is CASSIARQNSGNTIYF.

The V call is TRBV7-3, the J call TRBJ2-1; 13 nucleotides match TRBD2. CDR1 is SGHTA and CDR2 is FQGTGA in the germline V gene. This CDR3 region has 16 residues. V shed 5 bases, J shed 4 bases, and the junction held 5 bases outside the gene matches. The CDR3 DNA reads TGTGCCAGCAGCCTACTAGCGGGGGGGCCTTACAATGAGCAGTTCTTC. It codes for CASSLLAGGPYNEQFF.

The chain combines TRBV5-6 with TRBJ2-1; D is possibly TRBD1 (6 bases). The germline CDR1 and CDR2 sequences are SGHDT and YYEEEE. V was trimmed by 4 bases and J by 1 base, leaving 12 bases between them. The length of the CDR3 is 15 residues. CDR3 DNA: TGTGCCAGCAGCCCGGGACACAGGTCCTACAATGAGCAGTTCTTC. It codes for CASSPGHRSYNEQFF.